This is a list of T cell receptor beta chains from one sample in a study of read filtering for tumor transcriptome and immune sequencing. TCRdb passed the reads through MiXCR, listing each CDR3 protein once. The data show over 50,000 distinct CDR3 sequences, more than 11% seen once. The sequencing input was a population of CD138-negative cells sorted from bone marrow. The source of these receptors is a donor aged 40 or older with multiple myeloma. Both conserved end residues are part of each CDR3. A D gene is named only where the DNA matches it firmly. The size field is filled for only some rows; it gives once, few, many or a size class.

j_call v_call d_call clone_size cdr3_nt cdr3_aa
TRBJ2-1 TRBV30 - many TGTGCCTGGAGTATGGAGGTTCAAGACCATGAGCAGTTCTTC CAWSMEVQDHEQFF
TRBJ1-5 TRBV25-1 - few TGTGCCAGCAGTGAATACAGGGGCAATCAGCCCCAGCATTTT CASSEYRGNQPQHF
TRBJ1-5 TRBV6-2/TRBV6-3 - many TGTGCCAGCAGTTCGGCAGGGCCGCAGCCCCAGCATTTT CASSSAGPQPQHF
TRBJ1-5 TRBV7-8 - few TGTGCCAGCAGCGGCCTAATTGAGGGGAGCAATCAGCCCCAGCATTTT CASSGLIEGSNQPQHF
TRBJ2-3 TRBV4-1 - - TGCGCCAGCAGCCAAGGGTCCCGAGTGTCAGATACGCAGTGTTTT CASSQGSRVSDTQCF
TRBJ2-1 TRBV4-2 - many TGTGCCAGCAGCCAAGCGGGAACCTACAATGAGCAGTTCTTC CASSQAGTYNEQFF
TRBJ2-3 TRBV5-1 - many TGCGCCAGCAGCTTGGGATGGGTCAGAGCCACAGATACGCAGTATTTT CASSLGWVRATDTQYF
TRBJ2-2 TRBV29-1 TRBD1 - TGCAGCGCCCCTCAGGGGGCCGGGGAGCTGTTTTTT CSAPQGAGELFF
TRBJ2-1 TRBV7-9 - many TGTGCCAGCAGCTTAGCGCAAGGTTTTACCCCCTACAATGAGCAGTTCTTC CASSLAQGFTPYNEQFF
TRBJ1-2 TRBV19 - many TGTGCCAGTACCCGTAACCCATATGGCTACACCTTC CASTRNPYGYTF
TRBJ2-3 TRBV3-1 - - TGTGCCAGCAGCCATGCCGGGAAAGATACGCAGTATTTT CASSHAGKDTQYF
TRBJ1-1 TRBV27 - - TGTGCCAGCAGTTCCCTCGTCGGGCTTAACACTGAAGCTTTCTTT CASSSLVGLNTEAFF
TRBJ2-6 TRBV12-3/TRBV12-4 - few TGTGCCAGCAGTATGGCTAGGGCTGGGGCCAACGTCCTGACTTTC CASSMARAGANVLTF
TRBJ2-1 TRBV12-3/TRBV12-4 - - TGTGCCAGCAGTTTAGCGGGAGTGGGCGGGAATGAGCAGTTCTTC CASSLAGVGGNEQFF
TRBJ2-7 TRBV20-1 TRBD2 many TGCAGTGCTAGTGGGGACTACTACGAGCAGTACTTC CSASGDYYEQYF
TRBJ1-5 TRBV20-1 - - TGCAGTGCTAGAGAGCAAGGCCCAGCGCCCCAGCATTTT CSAREQGPAPQHF
TRBJ2-5 TRBV4-1 - few TGCGCCAGCAGCCAAGAGTTGATAGGGCCCCAGTACTTC CASSQELIGPQYF
TRBJ2-1 TRBV6-4 TRBD2 - TGTGCCAGCAGTGACTCAGTAGTGGGAGGGTACAATGAGCAGTTCTTC CASSDSVVGGYNEQFF
TRBJ2-2 TRBV4-3 - many TGCGCCAGCAGCCTAGGCACTAGTGCGAACACCGGGGAGCTGTTTTTT CASSLGTSANTGELFF
TRBJ1-4 TRBV28 - many TGTGCCAGCAGTTTTGGGGCCGCCGGTGGTAGGTTAGCACTGTTTTTT CASSFGAAGGRLALFF
TRBJ2-1 TRBV27 - many TGTGCCAGCAGAATTTCTTCCTCTACGGGAGGACGACAGGGGCCCTCCTACAATGAGCAGTTCTTC CASRISSSTGGRQGPSYNEQFF
TRBJ1-1 TRBV6-2/TRBV6-3 - many TGTGCCAGCAGTTACTCGAAGGCGGGGAGTGAAGCTTTCTTT CASSYSKAGSEAFF
TRBJ2-1 TRBV15 - many TGTGCCACCAGCAGAGATCCGGCAGGGTACAATGAGCAGTTCTTC CATSRDPAGYNEQFF
TRBJ1-2 TRBV28 - - TGTGTCAGCAGGGCCCTCCAGGGGTTCTATGGCTACACCTTC CVSRALQGFYGYTF
TRBJ2-3 TRBV20-1 - many TGCAGTGCTAGAGGGTTCCAGGGGATCAGCACAGATACGCAGTATTTT CSARGFQGISTDTQYF
TRBJ2-7 TRBV18 - - TGTGCCAGCTCACCACCGGGAGGACAGTATCCCTACGAGCAGTACTTC CASSPPGGQYPYEQYF
TRBJ1-2 TRBV20-1 - - TGCAGTGCTAGAGGTCAGGGAGATGGCTACACCTTC CSARGQGDGYTF
TRBJ1-1 TRBV6-2/TRBV6-3 - - TGTGCCAGCAGGCGGGGGATTGTGAACACTGAAGCTTTCTTT CASRRGIVNTEAFF
TRBJ2-1 TRBV6-6 TRBD2 many TGTGCCAGCAGTGGGGGGCTAGCGGGATTCTACAATGAGCAGTTCTTC CASSGGLAGFYNEQFF
TRBJ2-1 TRBV20-1 - many TGCAGTGCTATTTCCTCCAGGGAGGGGGAACAGTGGGACAATGAGCAGTTCTTC CSAISSREGEQWDNEQFF
TRBJ2-7 TRBV21-1 - few TGTGCCAGCAGCAAAGCGTCTTTGCGGGAGGATAAGTACGAGCAGTACTTC CASSKASLREDKYEQYF
TRBJ2-7 TRBV10-3 TRBD1 many TGTGCCATCAGTGAGCGACCGGGGCTGGGGACAGGGATGTACGAGCAGTACTTC CAISERPGLGTGMYEQYF
TRBJ1-1 TRBV9 - many TGTGCCAGCAGCGTCCAGGGGTGGACTGAAGCTTTCTTT CASSVQGWTEAFF
TRBJ2-3 TRBV2 - many TGTGCCAGCCCCGCCCGGGCCCACACAGATACGCAGTATTTT CASPARAHTDTQYF
TRBJ2-4 TRBV10-3 - many TGTGCCATCAGCTCGACACCCACCAAAAACATTCAGTACTTC CAISSTPTKNIQYF
TRBJ2-2 TRBV29-1 TRBD2 many TGCAGCGTTGTCCGGGGGGCGAACACCGGGGAGCTGTTTTTT CSVVRGANTGELFF
TRBJ1-2 TRBV10-3 TRBD1 many TGTGCCATCAGATCCGGGACAGGGGTGTATGGCTACACCTTC CAIRSGTGVYGYTF
TRBJ2-2 TRBV6-4 - - TGTGCCAGCAGCCCGGGATGGAACACCGGGGAGCTGTTTTTT CASSPGWNTGELFF
TRBJ2-2 TRBV29-1 TRBD2 many TGCAGCGTCCTAGCGGGATCAAACACCGGGGAGCTGTTTTTT CSVLAGSNTGELFF